This passage covers 21 T cell receptor beta chains from one sample sequenced in a study of radiation and T cells in renal cell carcinoma. The repertoire was sequenced with immunoSEQ multiplex PCR; TCRdb's copy has only in-frame clones and lacks some. The sample consists of 140,000 to 150,000 clones, 86% of them appearing once. Time point noted: blood 4 weeks post-SBRT, at nephrectomy. The treatment here: 15 Gy SBRT to primary tumor, nephrectomy 4 weeks later. The sample consisted of blood, taken from a patient whose treatment included radiotherapy and nephrectomy. The receptors were sampled from a woman aged 45-65 years with renal cell carcinoma.

The chain joins TRBV11-3 to TRBJ2-3; maybe TRBD1 (6 bases). The CDR3 is 20 residues long. The V gene lost 8 bases and the J gene lost 2 bases, with 32 bases spanning the gap. Looked up from germline, CDR1 is SGHNT and CDR2 is YENEEA. For the CDR3, the DNA is TGTGCCAGCGGGGCCTCCTCGGACAGCCAACACAAACACCACACAGATACGCAGTATTTT. Residues: CASGASSDSQHKHHTDTQYF.

The chain combines TRBV6-6 with TRBJ1-1; D remains unclear. Germline assignment: CDR1 MNHNY and CDR2 SVGAGI (reference sequence). The CDR3 loop spans 11 amino acids. V was trimmed by 7 bases and J by 5 bases, leaving 8 bases between them. The CDR3 loop is CASTLGTEAFF. CDR3 DNA sequence: TGTGCCAGCACCCTGGGTACTGAAGCTTTCTTT.

The V call is TRBV27, the J call TRBJ1-1; D ambiguous. V gave up 6 bases and J gave up 1 base, with 18 bases separating them. CDR3 length equals 16 residues. Germline V gene lookup returns CDR1 MNHEY and CDR2 SMNVEV (reference sequence). For the CDR3, the DNA is TGTGCCAGCAGACGGGAGACGGGAAGAAAGAACACTGAAGCTTTCTTT. Protein product: CASRRETGRKNTEAFF.

This chain uses TRBV4-3 with TRBJ1-1; possibly TRBD1 for D (6 bases). Germline CDR1 LGHNA, CDR2 YSLEER. This CDR3 contains 14 residues. The V end lost 3 bases, the J end lost 6 bases, and 14 bases lay between the germline ends. The CDR3 nucleotides are TGCGCCAGCAGCCATGACACAGGGCAGGCTGAAGCTTTCTTT. Residues: CASSHDTGQAEAFF.

This sequence joins TRBV18 and TRBJ1-2; D gene ambiguous. V was pared by 2 bases and J by 5 bases, with 12 bases between. The CDR3 is 14 residues long. CDR1 and CDR2 from the germline V gene are KGHSH and LQKENI. The CDR3 loop is CASSPGLEGYGYTF. CDR3 nucleotides: TGTGCCAGCTCACCAGGCCTCGAGGGTTATGGCTACACCTTC.

V and J are TRBV10-1 and TRBJ2-2, with D perhaps TRBD2 (6 bases). CDR1 and CDR2 (germline): WNHNN, SYGVQD (reference sequence). V was shortened by 7 bases and J by 1 base, with 7 bases between the two germline ends. The CDR3 spans 13 residues. The CDR3 coding sequence is TGCGCCAGCAATAGCGGGAACACCGGGGAGCTGTTTTTT. Amino acids: CASNSGNTGELFF.

This chain joins TRBV2 and TRBJ1-5; weak D call: TRBD1 (5 bases). V was shortened by 7 bases and J by 5 bases, with 18 bases between the two germline ends. Germline V gives CDR1 SNHLY, CDR2 FYNNEI. The CDR3 has 15 residues. The CDR3 nucleotides are TGTGCCAGCACGACTGACGGGGGGTTTGATCAGCCCCAGCATTTT. As protein: CASTTDGGFDQPQHF.

The rearrangement joins TRBV19 to TRBJ1-5; weak D call: TRBD1 (5 bases). Germline CDR1 reads LNHDA; CDR2 reads SQIVND (reference sequence). V was shortened by 6 bases and J by 10 bases, with 19 bases between the two germline ends. The CDR3 runs 14 residues. This CDR3 reads CASRPNMGGAPQHF. CDR3 nucleotides: TGTGCCAGTAGGCCAAATATGGGGGGTGCACCCCAGCATTTT.

This clone was detected only a few times. This chain links TRBV14 with TRBJ2-3; D is unclear. The CDR3 length is 16 residues. Germline V CDR1 and CDR2: SGHDN, FVKESK. V lost 4 bases and J 2 bases, leaving 16 bases between the germline ends. The CDR3: CASSPSLGQPTDTQYF. The CDR3 nucleotides read TGTGCCAGCAGCCCTTCTCTCGGCCAACCCACAGATACGCAGTATTTT.

This sequence joins TRBV5-4 and TRBJ2-3, with D possibly matching TRBD1 (6 bases). With 4 bases removed from V and 2 bases from J, the gap between germline ends came to 14 bases. The CDR3 has 15 residues. Germline V gene lookup returns CDR1 SGHNT and CDR2 YYREEE (reference sequence). For the CDR3, the DNA is TGTGCCAGCAGCGTTGGACAGCAACTCACAGATACGCAGTATTTT. Its protein is CASSVGQQLTDTQYF.

The chain has TRBV7-9 and TRBJ1-5; TRBD1 agrees at 8 bases. Germline values: CDR1 SEHNR, CDR2 FQNEAQ (reference sequence). The CDR3 spans 15 residues. Trimming cost V 5 bases and J 1 base; bases outside gene matches: 4. The CDR3 sequence is CASSEQGGSNQPQHF. CDR3 DNA: TGTGCCAGCAGCGAACAGGGGGGCAGCAATCAGCCCCAGCATTTT.

V is TRBV4-1 and J is TRBJ1-2; D may be TRBD1 (5 bases). Deletions cut 4 bases from V and 4 bases from J, with 19 bases between. Per the germline V gene, CDR1 is MGHRA and CDR2 is YSYEKL. This CDR3 spans 16 amino acids. CDR3 residues: CASSPFWGWQGYGYTF. The CDR3 DNA sequence: TGCGCCAGCAGCCCTTTCTGGGGCTGGCAAGGCTATGGCTACACCTTC.

V is TRBV6-6 and J is TRBJ2-5, with D unresolved. This CDR3 contains 11 residues. Germline CDR1 MNHNY, CDR2 SVGAGI (reference sequence). Deletions cut 7 bases from V and 4 bases from J, with 7 bases between. Written as DNA, the CDR3 is TGTGCCAGCACCCTTGGAGAGACCCAGTACTTC. It is translated as CASTLGETQYF.

This chain connects TRBV11-2 to TRBJ2-1, with unresolved D. The CDR3 contains 8 residues. V was shortened by 3 bases and J by 13 bases, with 1 base between the two germline ends. The germline CDR1 and CDR2 sequences are SGHAT and FQNNGV. The CDR3 region has the DNA TGTGCCAGCAGCTTTCAGTTCTTC. It codes for CASSFQFF.

The chain recombines TRBV4-1 with TRBJ2-1; tentatively, D is TRBD2 (6 bases). The CDR3 runs to 16 residues. V was clipped by 2 bases and J by 2 bases, with 13 bases between them. Germline V CDR1 and CDR2: MGHRA, YSYEKL. CDR3: CASSQRGVNAYNEQFF. The CDR3 DNA follows: TGCGCCAGCAGCCAACGCGGGGTCAATGCCTACAATGAGCAGTTCTTC.

The chain carries TRBV4-3 and TRBJ1-3, with 8 bases that match TRBD1. The germline gives CDR1 LGHNA, CDR2 YSLEER. J was trimmed by 6 bases and V by 6 bases; bases with no gene match: 4. The CDR3 length is 13 residues. This chain's CDR3 is CASSQTGANTIYF. Written as DNA, the CDR3 is TGCGCCAGCAGTCAGACAGGGGCAAACACCATATATTTT.

This clone turned up a few times. The chain couples TRBV11-2 to TRBJ1-1, with D perhaps TRBD1 (5 bases). This CDR3 has 14 residues. V lost 2 bases and J 4 bases, leaving 11 bases between the germline ends. The germline V gene encodes CDR1 SGHAT and CDR2 FQNNGV. The CDR3 DNA follows: TGTGCCAGCAGCTTAACGGGGGGTCGCACTGAAGCTTTCTTT. Protein product: CASSLTGGRTEAFF.

This chain connects TRBV4-3 to TRBJ1-1; unclear D gene. CDR3 length: 14 amino acids. Germline CDR1 LGHNA, CDR2 YSLEER. Between the trimmed V and J ends, which lost 0 bases and 10 bases, there was a span of 15 bases. The chain's CDR3 is CASSQDITVVIAFF. The DNA of the CDR3 is TGCGCCAGCAGCCAAGATATTACGGTTGTGATAGCTTTCTTT.

The genes are TRBV6-6 and TRBJ2-1, with TRBD2 matching over 13 bases. The germline CDR1 and CDR2 sequences are MNHNY and SVGAGI (reference sequence). The trim removed 5 bases at V and 9 bases at J, leaving 7 bases unmatched. This CDR3 contains 15 residues. CDR3 in amino acids: CASSQRTSGRGEQFF. The CDR3, as DNA: TGTGCCAGCAGTCAACGGACTAGCGGGAGAGGTGAGCAGTTCTTC.

The chain links TRBV18 to TRBJ1-5, with TRBD1 as a possible D gene (5 bases). Germline loops: CDR1 KGHSH, CDR2 LQKENI. Between the trimmed V and J ends, which lost 3 bases and 5 bases, there was a span of 8 bases. The CDR3 contains 13 residues. The CDR3 DNA reads TGTGCCAGCTCACCGACACAGGATCAGCCCCAGCATTTT. It is translated as CASSPTQDQPQHF.

The chain carries TRBV14 and TRBJ2-7; D gene ambiguous. Deletions cut 3 bases from V and 2 bases from J, with 11 bases between. The CDR3 loop spans 14 amino acids. The germline V gene encodes CDR1 SGHDN and CDR2 FVKESK. The CDR3 region has the DNA TGTGCCAGCAGCCAGTGGACCGAAACCTACGAGCAGTACTTC. Translating gives CASSQWTETYEQYF.